These 19 T cell receptor beta chains were sequenced from one sample in a study of control samples from healthy donors and cancer patients (dated by TCRdb to 2020 to 2021). Libraries were constructed by the immunoSEQ multiplex PCR assay. Held by TCRdb, this immuneACCESS table contains in-frame sequences only and omits some clones. Under half of the omission traces to an unresolved V gene where checked; the cause of the rest is unknown. This sample gives 150,000 to 200,000 clones in total; roughly 91% of them show up just once. The ten largest account for approximately 1.6% of the sample. The material sequenced was blood. The receptors shown here come from a woman aged 30 to 39 in good health.

This rearrangement joins TRBV28 to TRBJ1-2; 8 bases align to TRBD1. V shed 5 bases, J shed 2 bases, and the junction held 1 base outside the gene matches. This CDR3 region has 13 residues. Germline V gene lookup returns CDR1 MDHEN and CDR2 SYDVKM. The CDR3 protein is CASSRTGNYGYTF. For the CDR3, the DNA is TGTGCCAGCAGTCGGACAGGGAACTATGGCTACACCTTC.

The V and J genes are TRBV19 and TRBJ2-1, with D perhaps matching TRBD1 (5 bases). V lost 2 bases to trimming and J lost 5 bases, with 7 bases between them. The CDR3 has 13 amino acids. Germline assignment: CDR1 LNHDA and CDR2 SQIVND (reference sequence). Here the CDR3 reads CASSITGHNEQFF. CDR3 DNA sequence: TGTGCCAGTAGTATAACAGGCCACAATGAGCAGTTCTTC.

The rearrangement links TRBV6-5 to TRBJ1-2, with TRBD1 matching over 7 bases. In germline, CDR1 is MNHEY, CDR2 SVGAGI. Trimming at V came to 0 bases and at J to 1 base, leaving 2 bases not matched to a gene. This CDR3 has 15 residues. The CDR3 sequence: CASSYSTGFNYGYTF. Written as DNA, the CDR3 is TGTGCCAGCAGTTACTCGACAGGGTTTAACTATGGCTACACCTTC.

This chain links TRBV7-9 with TRBJ2-5; 8 bases fit TRBD1. J lost 0 bases, V lost 5 bases, and 5 bases had no gene match. The CDR3 is 15 residues long. From germline, CDR1 is SEHNR and CDR2 FQNEAQ (reference sequence). The CDR3 here is CASSPRTGYQETQYF. CDR3 DNA sequence: TGTGCCAGCAGCCCAAGGACAGGGTACCAAGAGACCCAGTACTTC.

This chain joins TRBV3-1 (or the pseudogene TRBV3-2) and TRBJ1-6, with D possibly TRBD1 on 6 matching bases. Germline V gives CDR1 LGHDT, CDR2 YNNKEL (reference sequence). V was trimmed by 0 bases and J by 8 bases, leaving 11 bases between them. The CDR3 loop spans 15 amino acids. The CDR3 DNA reads TGTGCCAGCAGCCAAGATCGGGGGCTAGATTCACCCCTCCACTTT. It translates to CASSQDRGLDSPLHF.

The chain is built from TRBV3-1 (or the pseudogene TRBV3-2) and TRBJ1-5; no definite D call. The germline V gene has CDR1 LGHDT and CDR2 YNNKEL (reference sequence). V was cut by 2 bases and J by 1 base, with 9 bases left in between. The CDR3 runs 15 residues. In DNA, the CDR3 is TGTGCCAGCAGCCAAAGCGTGGACAGCAATCAGCCCCAGCATTTT. It is translated as CASSQSVDSNQPQHF.

This rearrangement joins TRBV6-1 to TRBJ1-2, with a possible D match to TRBD1 (5 bases). Germline CDR1 MNHNS, CDR2 SASEGT. V was cut by 4 bases and J by 1 base, with 13 bases left in between. There are 15 residues in the CDR3. The CDR3 reads CASSGARDGNYGYTF. CDR3 nucleotides: TGTGCCAGCAGTGGAGCTCGGGACGGTAACTATGGCTACACCTTC.

V and J are TRBV28 and TRBJ2-2; D remains unclear. CDR3 length: 13 residues. Germline CDR1 is MDHEN and CDR2 is SYDVKM. The germline V and J ends were trimmed by 0 bases and 5 bases, with 4 bases remaining between them. The CDR3 loop reads CASSLWETGELFF. In nucleotides, the CDR3 is TGTGCCAGCAGTTTATGGGAGACCGGGGAGCTGTTTTTT.

This clone was counted a single time. J is TRBJ1-1 and V is TRBV7-9; 9 nucleotides agree with TRBD1. The germline CDR1 and CDR2 sequences are SEHNR and FQNEAQ (reference sequence). The CDR3 loop spans 16 amino acids. V lost 1 base, J lost 5 bases, and 8 bases stayed unmatched. CDR3 region: CASSLGNRDRATEAFF. The CDR3 DNA follows: TGTGCCAGCAGCTTAGGGAACCGGGACAGGGCAACTGAAGCTTTCTTT.

The J gene is TRBJ2-1, the V gene TRBV4-2, with 7 bases aligning to TRBD2. Looked up from germline, CDR1 is LGHNA and CDR2 is YNFKEQ. This CDR3 has 16 amino acids. The V segment lost 0 bases and the J segment 6 bases; nucleotides outside the gene matches: 8. CDR3 protein: CASSQDRGGSPNEQFF. The CDR3 coding sequence is TGTGCCAGCAGCCAAGATCGGGGCGGGAGTCCCAATGAGCAGTTCTTC.

The rearrangement joins TRBV2 to TRBJ2-5; D call uncertain. Germline CDR1 and CDR2: SNHLY and FYNNEI. V lost 6 bases and J lost 2, with 7 bases in between. This CDR3 is built from 12 residues. Here the CDR3 reads CASSQLQETQYF. In nucleotides, the CDR3 is TGTGCCAGCAGCCAGTTACAAGAGACCCAGTACTTC.

The sample holds one count of this clone. This chain joins TRBV9 and TRBJ2-7, with 11 positions matching TRBD2. Germline loops: CDR1 SGDLS, CDR2 YYNGEE. After removal of 0 bases from V and 2 bases from J, the junction contained 4 bases not matched to a gene. The CDR3 covers 16 residues. CDR3 protein: CASSVGHSGGAYEQYF. The CDR3 region has the DNA TGTGCCAGCAGCGTAGGTCATAGCGGGGGGGCCTACGAGCAGTACTTC. Full variable domain (remainder filled in from reference TRBV9 and TRBJ2-7): DSGVTQTPKHLITATGQRVTLRCSPRSGDLSVYWYQQSLDQGLQFLIQYYNGEERAKGNILERFSAQQFPDLHSELNLSSLELGDSALYFCASSVGHSGGAYEQYFGPGTRLTVT.

V and J are TRBV7-9 and TRBJ2-1, with 7 bases that match TRBD1. V shed 4 bases and J 7 bases; nucleotides not matched to a gene: 1. CDR3 length: 12 residues. Germline loops: CDR1 SEHNR, CDR2 FQNEAQ (reference sequence). This chain's CDR3 is CASSSRGNEQFF. CDR3 bases: TGTGCCAGCAGCTCCAGGGGGAATGAGCAGTTCTTC.

The genes are TRBV6-1 and TRBJ2-1, with TRBD1 identical over 12 bases. After removal of 3 bases from V and 8 bases from J, the junction contained 5 bases not matched to a gene. The CDR3 is made up of 15 amino acids. Germline CDR1 is MNHNS and CDR2 is SASEGT. CDR3 in DNA: TGTGCCAGCAGTGATTGGGGGACAGGGGGCTATGAGCAGTTCTTC. Protein sequence: CASSDWGTGGYEQFF.

The chain carries TRBV11-2 and TRBJ1-1, with no clear D. Trimming took off 2 bases at V and 1 base at J, with 14 bases between the two ends. The CDR3 spans 16 residues. CDR1 is SGHAT and CDR2 is FQNNGV in the germline V gene. This chain's CDR3 is CASSLLTGRGNTEAFF. The CDR3 nucleotides read TGTGCCAGCAGCTTACTAACCGGGCGGGGGAACACTGAAGCTTTCTTT.

The rearrangement uses TRBV19 and TRBJ1-5, with 9 nucleotides matching TRBD1. V was pared by 4 bases and J by 5 bases, with 6 bases of the junction left unmatched. In germline, CDR1 is LNHDA, CDR2 SQIVND (reference sequence). This CDR3 comprises 15 residues. Here the CDR3 reads CASSSRQGVYQPQHF. CDR3 nucleotide sequence: TGTGCCAGTAGTAGCAGACAGGGGGTCTATCAGCCCCAGCATTTT.

The CDR3 sequence is CASSVRQGIEAFF. In DNA form, the CDR3 reads TGTGCCAGCAGTGTACGACAGGGGATTGAAGCTTTCTTT. This chain links TRBV2 with TRBJ1-1; 8 bases fit TRBD1. The V segment lost 4 bases and the J segment 7 bases; nucleotides outside the gene matches: 5. Germline CDR1 SNHLY, CDR2 FYNNEI. CDR3 size: 13 residues.

Comment on this clone: The identical CDR3 is also encoded by other nucleotide sequences in the sample. The gene calls are TRBV2 and TRBJ1-2, with 10 bases aligning to TRBD1. The germline gives CDR1 SNHLY, CDR2 FYNNEI. Trimming took 8 bases from V and 7 from J; bases not matched to a gene: 4. CDR3 size: 12 residues. CDR3 residues: CASRTGGGGYTF. The CDR3 coding sequence is TGTGCCAGCCGGACAGGGGGGGGTGGCTACACCTTC.

This rearrangement joins TRBV25-1 to TRBJ1-5; D not resolved. The V end lost 3 bases, the J end lost 3 bases, and 9 bases lay between the germline ends. The CDR3 has 14 residues. Germline CDR1 MGHDK, CDR2 SYGVNS. Written as DNA, the CDR3 is TGTGCCAGCAGTGAGTGGGGAAACAATCAGCCCCAGCATTTT. It is translated as CASSEWGNNQPQHF.